One sample yielded the 22 T cell receptor beta chains listed below, sequenced in a study of blood T cell repertoires in COVID-19. TCRdb's copy holds only in-frame clones and misses some; the assay was immunoSEQ multiplex PCR. The sample contains fewer than 200,000 clones, 86% of which appear only once. Sequences were obtained from PBMCs or T cells enriched from blood (not recorded which). The receptor source for this set is a woman between 35 and 50 years old in a cohort exposed to, infected with or recovered from COVID-19 (not recorded which).

The chain has TRBV9 and TRBJ2-2, with D possibly matching TRBD1 (7 bases). The CDR3 has 15 residues. Germline-derived CDR1 and CDR2 are SGDLS and YYNGEE. V lost 0 bases and J lost 10, with 16 bases in between. CDR3 sequence: CASSVVTGEVSELFF. In DNA form, the CDR3 reads TGTGCCAGCAGCGTAGTCACAGGGGAGGTTTCGGAGCTGTTTTTT.

This rearrangement joins TRBV4-1 to TRBJ1-2, with a weak D call TRBD1 (6 bases). Germline V gene lookup returns CDR1 MGHRA and CDR2 YSYEKL. Trimming left V 3 bases short and J 1 base short, with 12 bases between. CDR3 length equals 15 residues. The CDR3 spells CASSHVGQFNYGYTF. The DNA of the CDR3 is TGCGCCAGCAGCCATGTAGGACAGTTTAACTATGGCTACACCTTC.

V gene TRBV6-1 combines with J gene TRBJ1-2; TRBD1 aligns across 7 bases. J gave up 0 bases and V 3 bases, and 7 bases lay outside the gene matches. This CDR3 spans 16 amino acids. Germline CDR1 and CDR2: MNHNS and SASEGT. CDR3 coding DNA: TGTGCCAGCAGTGATGGCAGGGGGAGAGCTAACTATGGCTACACCTTC. Translating it yields CASSDGRGRANYGYTF.

This chain uses TRBV6-5 with TRBJ2-7; no reliable D call. V lost 3 bases and J lost 0, with 6 bases in between. Germline-derived CDR1 and CDR2 are MNHEY and SVGAGI. The CDR3 contains 13 residues. This CDR3 reads CASSYFLSYEQYF. CDR3 in DNA: TGTGCCAGCAGTTATTTTCTCTCCTACGAGCAGTACTTC.

Comment on this clone: Compared with germline, one end of the junction differs, possibly owing to a read error. This sequence joins TRBV28 and TRBJ2-7; a weak D match, TRBD1 (6 bases). CDR1 MDHEN and CDR2 SYDVKM come from the germline V gene. This CDR3 has 12 amino acids. The CDR3 region is CASSLPRTAPGF. The CDR3 DNA reads TGTGCCAGCAGTTTACCGCGGACAGCCCCGGGCTTC. Looking up the rest from reference TRBV28 and TRBJ2-7 gives the full variable domain: DVKVTQSSRYLVKRTGEKVFLECVQDMDHENMFWYRQDPGLGLRLIYFSYDVKMKEKGDIPEGYSVSREKKERFSLILESASTNQTSMYLCASSLPRTAPGFGPGTRLTVT.

About this clone: The sample carries other DNA sequences with the same CDR3. The chain's CDR3 is CASSSRSMNTEAFF. The CDR3 DNA reads TGTGCCAGCAGCTCGCGCTCCATGAACACTGAAGCTTTCTTT. This chain uses TRBV7-8 with TRBJ1-1, with D unresolved. Trimming removed 4 bases from V and 0 bases from J, with 9 bases in between. Germline values: CDR1 SGHVS, CDR2 FQNEAQ. The CDR3 runs to 14 residues.

The chain is built from TRBV14 and TRBJ2-1, with 13 bases matching TRBD2. The length of the CDR3 is 16 residues. V was clipped by 5 bases and J by 10 bases; unmatched bases: 11. Germline V CDR1 and CDR2: SGHDN, FVKESK. The DNA for the CDR3 is TGTGCCAGCAGCTTAACCCCGGGACTAGCGGGAATCGAGCAGTTCTTC. This encodes CASSLTPGLAGIEQFF. The whole variable domain, filled in from reference TRBV14 and TRBJ2-1, reads EAGVTQFPSHSVIEKGQTVTLRCDPISGHDNLYWYRRVMGKEIKFLLHFVKESKQDESGMPNNRFLAERTGGTYSTLKVQPAELEDSGVYFCASSLTPGLAGIEQFFGPGTRLTVL.

J is TRBJ1-4 and V is TRBV19; D may be TRBD1 (5 bases). Germline loops: CDR1 LNHDA, CDR2 SQIVND (reference sequence). This CDR3 is 13 amino acids long. Trimming removed 5 bases from V and 8 bases from J, with 12 bases in between. DNA of the CDR3: TGTGCCAGTAGTTTTCAGGGTCGGGAAAAACTGTTTTTT. It specifies CASSFQGREKLFF.

The rearrangement links TRBV5-1 to TRBJ2-7, with 11 bases that match TRBD2. Germline V gene data show CDR1 as SGHRS and CDR2 as YFSETQ. The CDR3 extends over 13 amino acids. The V segment lost 5 bases and the J segment 5 bases; nucleotides outside the gene matches: 3. The CDR3 protein is CASRLAGVHEQYF. CDR3 coding DNA: TGCGCCAGCAGACTAGCGGGAGTCCACGAGCAGTACTTC.

CDR3 residues: CASSSFPLDRLNQPQHF. CDR3 DNA: TGTGCCAGCAGTTCCTTTCCACTGGACAGGTTAAATCAGCCCCAGCATTTT. This rearrangement joins TRBV28 to TRBJ1-5, with 7 nucleotides matching TRBD1. Per germline, CDR1 MDHEN and CDR2 SYDVKM. The J segment lost 4 bases and the V segment lost 4 bases, leaving 13 bases of the junction unmatched. The CDR3 consists of 17 residues.

J is TRBJ2-7 and V is TRBV9; TRBD2 agrees at 12 bases. V trimming: 5 bases; J trimming: 5 bases; junction bases outside the gene matches: 11. In germline, CDR1 is SGDLS, CDR2 YYNGEE. The CDR3 covers 16 residues. CDR3 coding DNA: TGTGCCAGCAGTGGCAAGACTAGCGGGAGCTACAACGAGCAGTACTTC. It codes for CASSGKTSGSYNEQYF.

J is TRBJ2-3 and V is TRBV10-3; 8 bases map to TRBD2. V trimming: 3 bases; J trimming: 4 bases; junction bases outside the gene matches: 3. CDR3 length equals 14 residues. Germline values: CDR1 ENHRY, CDR2 SYGVKD. CDR3 amino acids: CAISDREGSDTQYF. The CDR3 region has the DNA TGTGCCATCAGTGACCGGGAGGGCTCAGATACGCAGTATTTT.

This clone turned up a few times. The chain joins TRBV5-6 to TRBJ1-4; 11 bases line up with TRBD1. The CDR3 runs 15 residues. In germline, CDR1 is SGHDT, CDR2 YYEEEE. Unmatched junction bases numbered 1, after V lost 0 bases and J lost 6 bases. CDR3 DNA: TGTGCCAGCAGCTTGGGGGACAGGGGGTATGAAAAACTGTTTTTT. It yields the protein CASSLGDRGYEKLFF. The full variable domain, its missing parts supplied by reference TRBV5-6 and TRBJ1-4, is DAGVTQSPTHLIKTRGQQVTLRCSPKSGHDTVSWYQQALGQGPQFIFQYYEEEERQRGNFPDRFSGHQFPNYSSELNVNALLLGDSALYLCASSLGDRGYEKLFFGSGTQLSVL.

The gene calls are TRBV4-2 and TRBJ1-4, with D maybe TRBD1 (5 bases). This CDR3 has 14 amino acids. V was shortened by 1 base and J by 7 bases, with 10 bases between the two germline ends. Germline V gene sequence: CDR1 LGHNA, CDR2 YNFKEQ. The CDR3 DNA reads TGTGCCAGCAGCCAAGGGGGGGGGTCTGAAAAACTGTTTTTT. It yields the protein CASSQGGGSEKLFF.

The chain employs TRBV24-1 and TRBJ1-2, with TRBD1 matching over 7 bases. This CDR3 region has 13 residues. Germline CDR1 and CDR2: KGHDR and SFDVKD. With 4 bases clipped from V and 3 bases from J, the junction kept 1 base outside the gene matches. The CDR3 nucleotides are TGTGCCACCAGTGACCAGGGGGACTATGGCTACACCTTC. Amino acids: CATSDQGDYGYTF.

This chain links TRBV7-2 with TRBJ2-7, with 8 bases that match TRBD1. The V gene's germline CDR1 is SGHTA and CDR2 FQGNSA. The V and J ends lost 3 bases and 6 bases, in that order; junction bases with no gene match: 10. CDR3 length: 15 residues. This CDR3 is CASSLQDRELREQYF. The CDR3 DNA reads as TGTGCCAGCAGCTTGCAGGACAGGGAGTTACGCGAGCAGTACTTC.

The rearrangement links TRBV2 to TRBJ1-3; tentatively, D is TRBD1 (5 bases). CDR3 size: 12 residues. CDR1 is SNHLY and CDR2 is FYNNEI in the germline V gene. Trimming took off 6 bases at V and 5 bases at J, with 8 bases between the two ends. The CDR3 DNA is TGTGCCAGCAGGCAGGGCAGAAACACCATATATTTT. It is translated as CASRQGRNTIYF.

This chain links TRBV19 with TRBJ1-5; TRBD1 matches at 8 bases. V lost 8 bases, J lost 0 bases, and 9 bases stayed unmatched. CDR1 and CDR2 from the germline V gene are LNHDA and SQIVND (reference sequence). This CDR3 is built from 16 residues. The CDR3 nucleotides are TGTGCCAGTCAAAATACAGGGGGACTTAGCAATCAGCCCCAGCATTTT. Its protein product is CASQNTGGLSNQPQHF.

This clone was recorded once. V usage is TRBV9 and J usage is TRBJ2-6; weak D call: TRBD1 (6 bases). The V gene lost 4 bases and the J gene lost 0 bases, with 17 bases spanning the gap. Germline V gene sequence: CDR1 SGDLS, CDR2 YYNGEE. There are 18 residues in the CDR3. CDR3 protein: CASSLPGQKFSGANVLTF. CDR3 coding DNA: TGTGCCAGCAGCCTCCCGGGACAAAAATTCTCTGGGGCCAACGTCCTGACTTTC.

V and J are TRBV10-2 and TRBJ1-3; D perhaps matches TRBD1 (6 bases). Germline CDR1 is WSHSY and CDR2 is SAAADI. The CDR3 totals 16 residues. Trimming cost V 4 bases and J 7 bases, with 20 bases left between them. The CDR3 coding sequence is TGCGCCAGCAGTGGGACAGTTGGGCGTATCGGGAACACCATATATTTT. Encoded protein: CASSGTVGRIGNTIYF.

The CDR3 is CASSPLDRSYGYTF. In DNA, the CDR3 is TGTGCCAGCAGTCCCCTAGACAGGAGCTATGGCTACACCTTC. The V and J genes are TRBV6-5 and TRBJ1-2, with a possible D match to TRBD1 (6 bases). Germline CDR1 MNHEY, CDR2 SVGAGI. V shed 5 bases and J shed 4 bases, with 14 bases lying between them. This CDR3 region has 14 residues.

In this sample, this clone turned up a few times. V is TRBV12-3 or TRBV12-4 and J is TRBJ2-7, with TRBD1 identical over 8 bases. The CDR3 contains 13 residues. After removal of 5 bases from V and 3 bases from J, the junction contained 3 bases not matched to a gene. In DNA, the CDR3 is TGTGCCAGCAGTAGGGACAGGCTCTACGAGCAGTACTTC. This translates into CASSRDRLYEQYF.